This T cell receptor beta chain came from a study of metastatic and nonmetastatic thyroid tumors. The wider study: Repertoires from blood and tumor or nodule tissue of malignant and benign thyroid patients were compared. The study's findings and limits: Across blood and tumor, TCR beta diversity in malignant thyroid tumors was reportedly significantly higher than in benign nodules.

Remarks on this clone: What it binds is not known.

In the authors' workflow: CDR3 was compared across clinicopathological groups, and the resulting differences were used to build a distant-metastasis classifier for papillary thyroid cancer. TCRdb re-processed the PCR reads through MiXCR. TCRdb, rather than the study authors, made the V and J calls. Among several thousand clones, roughly 35% were seen once, and the ten largest hold approximately 12%. All patients reached thyroid surgery having received no treatment beforehand. CDR3 length: 14 amino acids. CDR1 GTSNPN and CDR2 SVGIG come from the germline V gene (reference sequence). The germline V and J ends were trimmed by 3 bases and 4 bases, with 16 bases remaining between them.

The J gene is TRBJ2-7, the V gene TRBV30; D might be TRBD1 (6 bases). This receptor was identified in a female donor with papillary thyroid cancer or a benign thyroid nodule (not recorded which). Some clones in this sample may be carry-over from other donors' samples. Sequencing was done on a sample of adjacent normal tissue. The DNA for the CDR3 is TGTGCCTGGAGAGGACAGAACGGAGTGTACGAGCAGTACTTC. Amino acid sequence: CAWRGQNGVYEQYF.